A single sample is the source of the 14 T cell receptor beta chains below, sequenced in a study of cytomegalovirus exposure and HLA in healthy donors. Researchers ran the PCR with 60 Vbeta and 13 Jbeta primers. Using immunoSEQ multiplex PCR, the repertoire was profiled, and TCRdb retains in-frame clones only, with some absent. The repertoire includes about 190,000 clones, 65% to 90% of them detected once, and approximately 6.3% sits in the top ten. The sample taken for sequencing was PBMCs. The receptors shown here come from a man aged 35 to 55 in good health and CMV-seropositive.

In its sample, this clone was seen a few times. The chain employs TRBV10-2 and TRBJ2-7; 9 nucleotides line up with TRBD1. Trimming took 6 bases from V and 1 from J; bases not matched to a gene: 1. Germline CDR1 reads WSHSY; CDR2 reads SAAADI. There are 13 residues in the CDR3. The chain's CDR3 is CASRQGASYEQYF. Here the CDR3 DNA reads TGCGCCAGCAGACAGGGGGCGTCCTACGAGCAGTACTTC.

The rearrangement uses TRBV7-2 and TRBJ2-5; no definite D call. The tail of the sequence fits TRBJ2-7 better, so the J call may be wrong. Germline loops: CDR1 SGHTA, CDR2 FQGNSA. The CDR3 contains 13 residues. The CDR3 coding sequence is TGTGCCAGCAGCTTAGTCGCTACGTACGAGCAGTACTTC. This gives the protein CASSLVATYEQYF.

The chain recombines TRBV27 with TRBJ2-7; D unclear. Germline V CDR1 and CDR2: MNHEY, SMNVEV (reference sequence). Trimming cost V 6 bases and J 7 bases, with 16 bases left between them. CDR3 length: 13 residues. Here the CDR3 reads CASRELAVWEQYF. The CDR3 DNA is TGTGCCAGCAGAGAGTTGGCGGTTTGGGAGCAGTACTTC.

The chain links TRBV2 to TRBJ1-1; 7 bases map to TRBD1. V was pared by 3 bases and J by 4 bases, with 2 bases of the junction left unmatched. Per germline, CDR1 SNHLY and CDR2 FYNNEI. The CDR3 has 13 amino acids. The CDR3 protein is CASSDNRGTEAFF. The CDR3 bases are TGTGCCAGCAGTGATAACAGGGGCACTGAAGCTTTCTTT.

CDR3 DNA sequence: TGTGCCAGCAGCCGGACAGCCGTCTTGAACACTGAAGCTTTCTTT. It translates to CASSRTAVLNTEAFF. The V call is TRBV6-5, the J call TRBJ1-1; tentatively, D is TRBD1 (6 bases). V was pared by 6 bases and J by 0 bases, with 14 bases between. The CDR3 is 15 residues long. Germline V lookup: CDR1 MNHEY, CDR2 SVGAGI.

This clone was counted only a few times. This chain uses TRBV9 with TRBJ1-2, with D possibly being TRBD1 (5 bases). Per germline, CDR1 SGDLS and CDR2 YYNGEE. The V and J ends lost 0 bases and 8 bases respectively, with 11 bases between them. The CDR3 has 13 residues. The CDR3 protein is CASSVDGRGGYTF. The CDR3, as DNA: TGTGCCAGCAGCGTAGACGGGAGGGGAGGCTACACCTTC.

V and J are TRBV9 and TRBJ1-2; tentatively, D is TRBD1 (5 bases). Germline CDR1 reads SGDLS; CDR2 reads YYNGEE. This CDR3 comprises 16 residues. The V and J ends lost 6 bases and 5 bases respectively, with 23 bases between them. The CDR3 sequence is CASTTGDSLGRYGYTF. The CDR3 DNA sequence: TGTGCCAGCACCACCGGGGACTCTTTGGGGCGATATGGCTACACCTTC.

J is TRBJ2-5 and V is TRBV5-1; perhaps TRBD2 as D (6 bases). The CDR3 length is 14 residues. Germline V gene lookup returns CDR1 SGHRS and CDR2 YFSETQ. Trimming cost V 7 bases and J 3 bases, with 16 bases left between them. CDR3 protein: CASRTRWGEETQYF. In DNA, the CDR3 is TGCGCCAGCCGAACCCGATGGGGGGAAGAGACCCAGTACTTC.

The chain couples TRBV4-3 to TRBJ2-7, with 10 bases lining up with TRBD1. V shed 1 base and J 3 bases; nucleotides not matched to a gene: 3. Germline assignment: CDR1 LGHNA and CDR2 YSLEER. The length of the CDR3 is 15 residues. The CDR3 region is CASSQVGTGDYEQYF. CDR3 in DNA: TGCGCCAGCAGCCAAGTCGGGACAGGGGACTACGAGCAGTACTTC.

V is TRBV6-5 and J is TRBJ2-7; TRBD2 agrees at 11 bases. Germline V gene sequence: CDR1 MNHEY, CDR2 SVGAGI. Unmatched junction bases numbered 4, after V lost 6 bases and J lost 0 bases. There are 15 residues in the CDR3. The CDR3 nucleotides are TGTGCCAGCAGAACTAGCGGGGGCAACTCCTACGAGCAGTACTTC. Translated: CASRTSGGNSYEQYF.

This chain links TRBV7-2 with TRBJ2-5; TRBD1 is a possible D gene (5 bases). V lost 2 bases and J 5 bases, leaving 12 bases between the germline ends. CDR3 size: 14 residues. Germline V CDR1 and CDR2: SGHTA, FQGNSA. This CDR3 is CASSLSPGWETQYF. The CDR3, as DNA: TGTGCCAGCAGCTTATCGCCAGGGTGGGAGACCCAGTACTTC.

V and J are TRBV7-7 and TRBJ1-3, with unresolved D. The V gene's germline CDR1 is SSHAT and CDR2 FNYEAQ (reference sequence). This CDR3 contains 13 residues. This CDR3 reads CASRALSGNTIYF. CDR3 sequence (DNA): TGTGCTAGCCGCGCCCTCTCTGGAAACACCATATATTTT.

This clone came up a few times. The rearrangement joins TRBV5-4 to TRBJ2-5, with D unclear. Trimming removed 0 bases at V and 5 bases at J, with 11 bases between. The CDR3 runs 14 residues. Germline CDR1 and CDR2: SGHNT and YYREEE (reference sequence). CDR3 in DNA: TGTGCCAGCAGCTTGGTCGGTGTAGAGGAGACCCAGTACTTC. As protein: CASSLVGVEETQYF.

The chain carries TRBV6-5 and TRBJ1-2; the match to TRBD1 covers 7 bases. This CDR3 region has 14 residues. Trimming at V came to 6 bases and at J to 8 bases, leaving 12 bases not matched to a gene. The V gene's germline CDR1 is MNHEY and CDR2 SVGAGI. The CDR3 coding sequence is TGTGCCAGCAGGCAGACAGGGCTTCGGGAAGGCTACACCTTC. Its protein product is CASRQTGLREGYTF.